This T cell receptor (beta chain) was sequenced for a study of OX40 agonist ivuxolimab in advanced cancers. The germline CDR1 and CDR2 sequences are SGHDN and FVKESK. The CDR3 length is 16 residues. V was pared by 1 base and J by 4 bases, with 7 bases of the junction left unmatched. The repertoire was sequenced with immunoSEQ multiplex PCR; TCRdb's copy has only in-frame clones and lacks some. The repertoire holds tens of thousands of clones, with over 80% as singletons. The clonotype originates from an adult with an advanced solid tumor such as melanoma, head and neck, liver or kidney cancer. The input for sequencing was CD4+ or CD8+ T cells sorted from blood, taken in a trial of the OX40 agonist ivuxolimab. This chain uses TRBV14 with TRBJ2-3; TRBD1 matches at 8 bases. The CDR3 nucleotides are TGTGCCAGCAGCCAAGGACAGGGGTGGTTGGCAGATACGCAGTATTTT. Its protein product is CASSQGQGWLADTQYF.